This T cell receptor (beta chain) is drawn from a study of graft-versus-host responses after intestinal transplantation (dated by TCRdb to the early 2020s). Regarding the study in general: The transplants that recipients got were multivisceral, liver-intestinal, or isolated intestinal. All recipients received anti-thymocyte globulin induction followed by maintenance tacrolimus and steroids for around 3 years. Bulk TCR-beta CDR3 sequencing was used to track graft-versus-host and host-versus-graft alloreactive T cell clones in the graft, circulation and bone marrow after intestinal transplantation. Alloreactive clones were identified by sequencing pre-transplant mixed lymphocyte reaction products and comparing these products with unstimulated pre-transplant donor and recipient T cells. The cohort enrolled about 23 intestinal transplant recipients, one of whom was a retransplant, and a few patients without pretransplant specimens were excluded. Donor T cell macrochimerism was defined as a peak of at least 4% donor T cells among recipient peripheral blood mononuclear cells. Rather than being sequenced by the commercial service, samples from a few later patients were sequenced in-house on an Illumina MiSeq and processed with MiXCR. What the authors observed across the whole study: GvH clones turned up in recipient bone marrow, with some appearing earlier in ileal mucosa or blood, a pattern consistent with an intestinal mucosal origin. Early after transplant, declines in HvG clones were associated with peak levels of circulating GvH clones. The relatively low number and heterogeneity of intestinal transplant patients limited the conclusions. In the allografts of patients with donor T cell macrochimerism, GvH to HvG T cell clonal ratios were high.

Reading the label with the study, this specimen's time point is: cells obtained before transplantation from donor or recipient. CD3+CD4+ and CD3+CD8+ populations were FACS-sorted from unstimulated pre-transplant donor and recipient cells taken from spleen or lymph nodes. Points on this clone: Its antigen target is currently unknown. Nothing much larger sits one base from this clone, and base qualities are not available.

Libraries were built with the immunoSEQ multiplex PCR assay. For most patients, genomic DNA was isolated with the Qiagen DNeasy Blood and Tissue Kit and shipped frozen to Adaptive Biotechnologies for TCR sequencing. For most patients, genomic DNA was subjected to high-throughput TCR-beta CDR3 sequencing by Adaptive Biotechnologies. The study's processing was this. Adaptive's ImmunoSEQ software supplied the TCR sequencing data for about 18 patients, while MiXCR and VDJtools were used to process a few other patients. To correct CD4 versus CD8 sorting errors, sequences present in both subsets at a frequency ratio below 5:1 were removed. CDR3 nucleotide sequences shared between donor and recipient were removed because the origin of such sequences could not be assigned. To be classed as alloreactive, a clone needed at least 2-fold expansion over unstimulated cells and a minimum CFSE-low frequency of 0.002% (template counts) or 0.001% (read counts). Clones were considered mappable if detected in sequenced pre-transplant spleen, lymph node, or MLR CFSE-low populations of the donor or recipient. The cumulative frequency of alloreactive clones was calculated as a percentage of all sequences, weighted by copy number. The table comes from immuneACCESS by way of TCRdb, which keeps in-frame sequences with V and J called. Part of the clones is missing from these tables; in studies checked, under half for an unresolved V gene and the rest for unknown reasons. The V and J calls and the clone size are those of that table, but D and trimming were determined from the DNA. The table for this sample lists about 97,000 clones; 90% to 95% of them were counted only once. The ten largest clones add up to 0.15% to 0.2% of the sample.

V sheds 7 bases and J sheds 0 bases, leaving 10 bases between their ends. Based on the germline V gene (reference sequence), the CDR1 and CDR2 sequences are MNHEY and SMNVEV. The CDR3, from cysteine to phenylalanine, totals 15 residues. The only DNA kept is the CDR3, 45 bases in frame from the first base. The receptor was isolated from a human donor who was the organ donor for an intestinal transplant. The material was unstimulated CD4+ T cells sorted from spleen or lymph node cells, obtained before transplant. Here the chain combines TRBV27 and TRBJ1-6, with the D gene call left open. CDR3 loop: CASTLQFSYNSPLHF. The sequenced DNA is TGTGCCAGCACTCTTCAGTTCTCCTATAATTCACCCCTCCACTTT.